Shown below are 13 T cell receptor beta chains from a single sample sequenced in a study of shared clonotypes between healthy human individuals. Assay used: immunoSEQ multiplex PCR; TCRdb lists only in-frame clones, some missing. The sample lists over 400,000 clones, approximately 95% occurring once. The sequenced sample was naive CD4+ T cells sorted from blood. Subset reported: CD45RA+ positively selected. The receptors come from a woman in her twenties or thirties in good health.

The chain links TRBV5-1 to TRBJ2-3, with D possibly matching TRBD2 (6 bases). This CDR3 contains 14 residues. Germline assignment: CDR1 SGHRS and CDR2 YFSETQ. Trimming removed 5 bases at V and 1 base at J, with 11 bases between. The CDR3 DNA is TGCGCCAGCAGGGGGGGATCTGGCACAGATACGCAGTATTTT. Encoded protein: CASRGGSGTDTQYF.

V and J are TRBV5-6 and TRBJ2-7; D perhaps matches TRBD1 (6 bases). The CDR3 is made up of 13 amino acids. Trimming removed 3 bases at V and 2 bases at J, with 9 bases between. Germline lookup yields CDR1 SGHDT and CDR2 YYEEEE. The CDR3 loop is CASSSGHAYEQYF. CDR3 DNA sequence: TGTGCCAGCAGCTCGGGACATGCCTACGAGCAGTACTTC.

This clone was counted only a few times. This sample also contains other DNA sequences that code for the same CDR3. The chain carries TRBV18 and TRBJ1-5; 8 nucleotides match TRBD1. Germline V lookup: CDR1 KGHSH, CDR2 LQKENI. This CDR3 is 14 amino acids long. After removal of 3 bases from V and 2 bases from J, the junction contained 0 bases not matched to a gene. This chain's CDR3 is CASSPGQGNQPQHF. The CDR3 DNA is TGTGCCAGCTCACCGGGACAGGGCAATCAGCCCCAGCATTTT.

J is TRBJ2-5 and V is TRBV16; tentatively, D is TRBD1 or TRBD2 (5 bases each). The V end was cut by 0 bases, the J end by 4 bases, with 12 bases between. Germline values: CDR1 KGHSY, CDR2 FQNENV. This CDR3 has 15 amino acids. In DNA, the CDR3 is TGTGCCAGCAGCCAATCGGGCATGAGGGGAGAGACCCAGTACTTC. Residues: CASSQSGMRGETQYF.

The chain couples TRBV5-4 to TRBJ2-6; D is possibly TRBD1 or TRBD2 (5 bases each). From germline, CDR1 is SGHNT and CDR2 YYREEE (reference sequence). V was clipped by 1 base and J by 1 base, with 9 bases between them. CDR3 length: 16 residues. The CDR3 is CASSLMRGSGANVLTF. The CDR3 coding sequence is TGTGCCAGCAGCTTGATGAGGGGATCTGGGGCCAACGTCCTGACTTTC.

This chain connects TRBV29-1 to TRBJ2-1; 12 bases fit TRBD1. The CDR3 is 14 residues long. Trimming cost V 6 bases and J 7 bases; bases outside gene matches: 7. CDR1 SQVTM and CDR2 ANQGSEA come from the germline V gene. The CDR3 nucleotides read TGCAGCGTCGCCCGGGACAGGGGGCGGAATGAGCAGTTCTTC. This encodes CSVARDRGRNEQFF.

In this sample, this clone turned up once. V and J are TRBV27 and TRBJ2-1; 12 nucleotides match TRBD2. Germline lookup yields CDR1 MNHEY and CDR2 SMNVEV (reference sequence). V lost 5 bases, J lost 10 bases, and 9 bases stayed unmatched. The CDR3 runs to 15 residues. The CDR3 loop reads CASSLRLAGAAEQFF. The CDR3 nucleotides are TGTGCCAGCAGTCTTAGACTAGCGGGAGCTGCAGAGCAGTTCTTC.

This clone showed up just once. The CDR3 DNA follows: TGCGCCAGCAGCTTGGGCGCCCGGGGACAGGCCCAAGAGACCCAGTACTTC. This codes for CASSLGARGQAQETQYF. This chain connects TRBV5-1 to TRBJ2-5; 8 bases line up with TRBD1. V gave up 0 bases and J gave up 1 base; unmatched junction bases: 8. From germline, CDR1 is SGHRS and CDR2 YFSETQ. CDR3 length: 17 residues.

The chain joins TRBV5-4 to TRBJ2-2; no clear D gene. CDR3 length equals 15 residues. Per the germline V gene, CDR1 is SGHNT and CDR2 is YYREEE (reference sequence). V lost 0 bases to trimming and J lost 4 bases, with 10 bases between them. The CDR3 nucleotides are TGTGCCAGCAGCTTGGGTTGGGAACCCACCGGGGAGCTGTTTTTT. Translated: CASSLGWEPTGELFF.

The chain carries TRBV29-1 and TRBJ1-1; tentative D call: TRBD1 (5 bases). This CDR3 has 13 amino acids. The germline CDR1 and CDR2 sequences are SQVTM and ANQGSEA. Trimming took off 4 bases at V and 6 bases at J, with 15 bases between the two ends. CDR3 bases: TGCAGCGTTGCTTTTCGGCAGGGCGCTGAAGCTTTCTTT. It codes for CSVAFRQGAEAFF.

The V call is TRBV19, the J call TRBJ1-5; D perhaps matches TRBD1 (6 bases). CDR1 is LNHDA, CDR2 SQIVND, per germline (reference sequence). V lost 4 bases and J lost 1, with 11 bases in between. The CDR3 consists of 15 residues. The CDR3 is CASSSRQGSNQPQHF. As DNA, the CDR3 is TGTGCCAGTAGTAGCAGGCAGGGGAGCAATCAGCCCCAGCATTTT.

The rearrangement joins TRBV28 to TRBJ2-7, with D possibly being TRBD1 (5 bases). The V gene's germline CDR1 is MDHEN and CDR2 SYDVKM. The CDR3 loop spans 14 amino acids. V was clipped by 1 base and J by 4 bases, with 11 bases between them. CDR3 in DNA: TGTGCCAGCAGTTTATTCAGGGTGAAGTACGAGCAGTACTTC. It yields the protein CASSLFRVKYEQYF.

V usage is TRBV9 and J usage is TRBJ2-7, with 8 bases that match TRBD2. From germline, CDR1 is SGDLS and CDR2 YYNGEE. V lost 4 bases and J lost 5; bases outside the gene matches: 11. CDR3 length equals 15 residues. CDR3 nucleotides: TGTGCCAGCAGCTCCAATAGCGGGAACTTCCACGAGCAGTACTTC. Translated, it gives CASSSNSGNFHEQYF.